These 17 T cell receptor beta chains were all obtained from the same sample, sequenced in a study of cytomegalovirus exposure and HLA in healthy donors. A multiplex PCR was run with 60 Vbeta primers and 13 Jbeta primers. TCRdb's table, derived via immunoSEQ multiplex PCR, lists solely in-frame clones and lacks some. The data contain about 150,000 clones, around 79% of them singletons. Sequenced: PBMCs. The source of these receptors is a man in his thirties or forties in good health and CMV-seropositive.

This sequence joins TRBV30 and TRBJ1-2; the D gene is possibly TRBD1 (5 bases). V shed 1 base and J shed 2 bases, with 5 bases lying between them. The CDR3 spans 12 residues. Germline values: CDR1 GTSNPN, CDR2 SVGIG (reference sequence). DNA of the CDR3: TGTGCCTGGAGTGCAGGGAACTATGGCTACACCTTC. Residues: CAWSAGNYGYTF.

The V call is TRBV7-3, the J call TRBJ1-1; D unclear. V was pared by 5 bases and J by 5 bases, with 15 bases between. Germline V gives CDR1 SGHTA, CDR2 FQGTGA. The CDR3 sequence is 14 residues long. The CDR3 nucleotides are TGTGCCAGCAGCCTACAAGGTGAGAGGACTGAAGCTTTCTTT. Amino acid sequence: CASSLQGERTEAFF.

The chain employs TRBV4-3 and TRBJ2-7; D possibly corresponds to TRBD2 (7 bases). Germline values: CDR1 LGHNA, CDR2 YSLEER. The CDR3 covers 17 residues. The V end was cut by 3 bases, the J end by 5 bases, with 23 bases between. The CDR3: CASSQGGAGFVYDEQYF. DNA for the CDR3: TGCGCCAGCAGCCAGGGGGGGGCGGGCTTTGTCTACGACGAGCAGTACTTC.

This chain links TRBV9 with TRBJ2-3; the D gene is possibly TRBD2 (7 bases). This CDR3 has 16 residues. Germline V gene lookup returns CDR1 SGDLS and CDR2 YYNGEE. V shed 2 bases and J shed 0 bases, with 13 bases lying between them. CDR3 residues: CASSVLGGPSTDTQYF. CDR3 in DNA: TGTGCCAGCAGCGTCCTCGGGGGGCCCAGCACAGATACGCAGTATTTT.

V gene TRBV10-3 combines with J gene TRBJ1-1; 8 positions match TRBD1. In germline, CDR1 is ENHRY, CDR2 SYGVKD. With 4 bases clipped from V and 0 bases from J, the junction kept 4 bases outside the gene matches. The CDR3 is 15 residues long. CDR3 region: CAISADRAVNTEAFF. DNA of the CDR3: TGTGCCATCAGTGCGGACAGGGCCGTGAACACTGAAGCTTTCTTT.

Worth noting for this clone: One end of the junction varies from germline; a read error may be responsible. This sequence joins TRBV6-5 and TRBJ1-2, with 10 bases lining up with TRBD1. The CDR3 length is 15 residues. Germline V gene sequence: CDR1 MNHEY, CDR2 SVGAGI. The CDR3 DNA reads TGTGCCAGCAGTTACTCAACTCCCGGGACAGGGGTTCTCTCCTTC. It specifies CASSYSTPGTGVLSF.

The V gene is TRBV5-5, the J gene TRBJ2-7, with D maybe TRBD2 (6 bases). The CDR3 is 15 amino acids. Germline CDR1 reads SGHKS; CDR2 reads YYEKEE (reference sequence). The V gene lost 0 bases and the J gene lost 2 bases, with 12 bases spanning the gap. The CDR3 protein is CASSLAWDLTYEQYF. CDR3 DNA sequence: TGTGCCAGCAGCTTGGCTTGGGACTTAACCTACGAGCAGTACTTC.

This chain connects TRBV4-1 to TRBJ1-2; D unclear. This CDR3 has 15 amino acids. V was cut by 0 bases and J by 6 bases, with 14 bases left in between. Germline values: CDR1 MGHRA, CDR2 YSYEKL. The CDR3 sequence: CASSQEVQVKNGYTF. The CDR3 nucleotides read TGCGCCAGCAGCCAAGAAGTTCAGGTTAAAAATGGCTACACCTTC.

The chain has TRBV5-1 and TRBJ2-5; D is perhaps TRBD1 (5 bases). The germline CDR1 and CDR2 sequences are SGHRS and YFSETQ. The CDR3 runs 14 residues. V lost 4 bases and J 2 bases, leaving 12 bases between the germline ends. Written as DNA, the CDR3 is TGCGCCAGCAGCCAGACAGTCCCTCAAGAGACCCAGTACTTC. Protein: CASSQTVPQETQYF.

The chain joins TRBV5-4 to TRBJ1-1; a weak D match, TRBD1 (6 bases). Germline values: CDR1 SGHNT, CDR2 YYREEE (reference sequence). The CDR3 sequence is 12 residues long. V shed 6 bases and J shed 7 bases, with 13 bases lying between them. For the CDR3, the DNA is TGTGCCAGCACCCAGGGGATGGGTGAAGCTTTCTTT. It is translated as CASTQGMGEAFF.

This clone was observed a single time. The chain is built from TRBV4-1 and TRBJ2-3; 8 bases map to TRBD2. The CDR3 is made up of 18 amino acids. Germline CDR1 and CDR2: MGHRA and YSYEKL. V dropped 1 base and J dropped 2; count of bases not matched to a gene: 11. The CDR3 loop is CASSQVKAGVLFTDTQYF. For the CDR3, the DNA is TGCGCCAGCAGCCAAGTTAAAGCGGGAGTCCTCTTCACAGATACGCAGTATTTT.

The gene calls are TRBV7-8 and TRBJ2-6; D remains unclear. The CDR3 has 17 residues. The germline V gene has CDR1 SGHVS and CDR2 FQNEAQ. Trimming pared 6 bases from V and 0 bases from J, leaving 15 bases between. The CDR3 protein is CASRLSAVSSGANVLTF. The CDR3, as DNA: TGTGCCAGCAGACTCTCTGCGGTGAGCTCTGGGGCCAACGTCCTGACTTTC.

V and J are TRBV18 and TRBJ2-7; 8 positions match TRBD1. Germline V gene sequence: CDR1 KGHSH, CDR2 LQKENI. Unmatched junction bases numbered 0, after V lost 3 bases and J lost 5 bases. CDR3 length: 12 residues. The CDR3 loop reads CASSPDRDEQYF. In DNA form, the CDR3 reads TGTGCCAGCTCACCGGACAGGGACGAGCAGTACTTC. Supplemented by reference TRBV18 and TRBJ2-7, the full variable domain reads NAGVMQNPRHLVRRRGQEARLRCSPMKGHSHVYWYRQLPEEGLKFMVYLQKENIIDESGMPKERFSAEFPKEGPSILRIQQVVRGDSAAYFCASSPDRDEQYFGPGTRLTVT.

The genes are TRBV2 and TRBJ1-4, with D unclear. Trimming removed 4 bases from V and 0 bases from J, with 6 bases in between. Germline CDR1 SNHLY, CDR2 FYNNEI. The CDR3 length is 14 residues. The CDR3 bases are TGTGCCAGCAGTGTCTCCTCAACTAATGAAAAACTGTTTTTT. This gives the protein CASSVSSTNEKLFF.

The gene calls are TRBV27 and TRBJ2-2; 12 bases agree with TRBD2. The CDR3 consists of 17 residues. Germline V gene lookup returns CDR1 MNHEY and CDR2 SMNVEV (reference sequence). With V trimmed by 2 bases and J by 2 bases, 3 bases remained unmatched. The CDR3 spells CASSLLGLAGNTGELFF. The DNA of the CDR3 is TGTGCCAGCAGTTTACTCGGACTAGCGGGAAACACCGGGGAGCTGTTTTTT.

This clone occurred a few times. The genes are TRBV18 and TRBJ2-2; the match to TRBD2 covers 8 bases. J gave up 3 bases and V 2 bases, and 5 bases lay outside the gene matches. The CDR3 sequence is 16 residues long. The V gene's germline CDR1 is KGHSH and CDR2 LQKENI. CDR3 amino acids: CASSPRLAKDTGELFF. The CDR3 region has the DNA TGTGCCAGCTCACCAAGACTAGCGAAAGACACCGGGGAGCTGTTTTTT.

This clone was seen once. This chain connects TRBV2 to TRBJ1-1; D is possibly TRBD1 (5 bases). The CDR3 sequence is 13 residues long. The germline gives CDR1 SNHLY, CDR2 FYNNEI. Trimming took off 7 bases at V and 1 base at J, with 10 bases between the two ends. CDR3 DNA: TGTGCCAGCAACGCCCAGGGGAACACTGAAGCTTTCTTT. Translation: CASNAQGNTEAFF. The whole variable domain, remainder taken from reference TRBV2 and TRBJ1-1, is EPEVTQTPSHQVTQMGQEVILRCVPISNHLYFYWYRQILGQKVEFLVSFYNNEISEKSEIFDDQFSVERPDGSNFTLKIRSTKLEDSAMYFCASNAQGNTEAFFGQGTRLTVV.